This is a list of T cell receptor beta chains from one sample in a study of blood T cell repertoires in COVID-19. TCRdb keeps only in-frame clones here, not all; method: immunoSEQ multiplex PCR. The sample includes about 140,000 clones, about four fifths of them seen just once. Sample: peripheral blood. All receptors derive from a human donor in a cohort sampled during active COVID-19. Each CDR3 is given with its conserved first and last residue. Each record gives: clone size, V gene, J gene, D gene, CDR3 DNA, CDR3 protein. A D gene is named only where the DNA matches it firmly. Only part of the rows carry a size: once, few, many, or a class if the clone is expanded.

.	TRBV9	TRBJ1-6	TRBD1	TGTGCCAGCAGCTCCAGACAGGGCTATAATTCACCCCTCCACTTT	CASSSRQGYNSPLHF
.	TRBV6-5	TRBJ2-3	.	TGTGCCAGCAGCCTCAGGGCCTCTAGCACAGATACGCAGTATTTT	CASSLRASSTDTQYF
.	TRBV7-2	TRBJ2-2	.	TGTGCCAGCAGCTTAGTGGCTACCACGGAGCCCACCGGGGAGCTGTTTTTT	CASSLVATTEPTGELFF
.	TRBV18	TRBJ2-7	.	TGTGCCAGCTCACCGCGTATCGCCTACGAGCAGTACTTC	CASSPRIAYEQYF
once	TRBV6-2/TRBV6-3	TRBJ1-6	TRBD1	TGTGCCAGCAGTTGGGGACAGGATTATTCACCCCTCCACTTT	CASSWGQDYSPLHF
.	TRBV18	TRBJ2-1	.	TGTGCCAGCTCACCTCAAGGGAGTCAGGGGTTCGACAATGAGCAGTTCTTC	CASSPQGSQGFDNEQFF
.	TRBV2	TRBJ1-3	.	TGTGCCAGCAGTGAAGAGGACTTTGGAAACACCATATATTTT	CASSEEDFGNTIYF
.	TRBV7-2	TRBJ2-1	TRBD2	TGTGCCAGCAGCTCCCCCCGGGAGGCACACAATGAGCAGTTCTTC	CASSSPREAHNEQFF
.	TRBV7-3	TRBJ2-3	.	TGTGCCAGCAGCTTAGGACATGGCACAGATACGCAGTATTTT	CASSLGHGTDTQYF
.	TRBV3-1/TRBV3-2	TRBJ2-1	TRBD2	TGTGCCAGCAGCCGACTAGCGGGAGCTTATGGTGAGCAGTTCTTC	CASSRLAGAYGEQFF
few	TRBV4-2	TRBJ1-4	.	TGTGCCAGCAGCCAAGATGGCGGGGCTGAAAAACTGTTTTTT	CASSQDGGAEKLFF
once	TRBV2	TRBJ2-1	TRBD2	TGTGCCAGCAGTGAAGCGCTTCTAGCGGGAGTTGATAATGAGCAGTTCTTC	CASSEALLAGVDNEQFF
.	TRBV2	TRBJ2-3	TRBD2	TGTGCCAGCACTTGGGGGGGATCCAGCACAGATACGCAGTATTTT	CASTWGGSSTDTQYF
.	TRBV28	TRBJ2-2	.	TGTGCCAGCAGATCGGCCGGGGGTGAGAACGGGGAGCTGTTTTTT	CASRSAGGENGELFF
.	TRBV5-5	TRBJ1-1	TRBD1	TGTGCCAGCAGCTCACGGACAGGGGATAACACTGAAGCTTTCTTT	CASSSRTGDNTEAFF
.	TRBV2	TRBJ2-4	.	TGTGCCAGCAGCCCGAACTTAGCCAAAAACATTCAGTACTTC	CASSPNLAKNIQYF
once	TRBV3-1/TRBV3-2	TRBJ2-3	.	TGTGCCAGCAGCCGAGGAGGGAAGACAGATACGCAGTATTTT	CASSRGGKTDTQYF
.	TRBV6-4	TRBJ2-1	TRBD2	TGTGCCAGCAGTGTAGGAGCTAGCGGTGTCAATGAGCAGTTCTTC	CASSVGASGVNEQFF
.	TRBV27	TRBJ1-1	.	TGTGCCAGCAGAGAAGTAAGGGGGGGGAGGGGTGAAGCTTTCTTT	CASREVRGGRGEAFF
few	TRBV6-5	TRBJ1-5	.	TGTGCCAGCAGTCGTGCGGAGGGGCCCCAGCATTTT	CASSRAEGPQHF
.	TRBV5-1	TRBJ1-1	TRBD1	TGCGCCAGCAGCTGGACGACCGGACAGGGAAACACTGAAGCTTTCTTT	CASSWTTGQGNTEAFF
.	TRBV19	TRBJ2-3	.	TGTGCCAGTAGTGAGAGGGTCCGTGGTACGCAGTATTTT	CASSERVRGTQYF
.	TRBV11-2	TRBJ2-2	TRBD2	TGTGCCAGCAGAGGTTTAGCGGGAGGGCCCAACACCGGGGAGCTGTTTTTT	CASRGLAGGPNTGELFF
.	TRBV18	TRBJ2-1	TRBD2	TGTGCCAGCTCACGGGAACTAGCGGGTCCTAGCAATGAGCAGTTCTTC	CASSRELAGPSNEQFF
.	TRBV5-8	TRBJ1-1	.	TGTGCCAGCAGCGCCCAGCGAGGGAACACTGAAGCTTTCTTT	CASSAQRGNTEAFF
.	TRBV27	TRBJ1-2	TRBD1	TGTGCCAGCAGTTCAAGACAGGGGGCGGGTGGCTACACCTTC	CASSSRQGAGGYTF
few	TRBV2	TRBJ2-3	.	TGTGCCAGCAGTGAAATGCGGGCCGATACGCAGTATTTT	CASSEMRADTQYF
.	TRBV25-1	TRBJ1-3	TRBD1	TGTGCCAGCAGTGACCCACAGGGGGCTGGAAACACCATATATTTT	CASSDPQGAGNTIYF
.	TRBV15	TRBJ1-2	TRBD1	TGTGCCACCAGCCCCGACAGGGGGATCGGTGGCTACACCTTC	CATSPDRGIGGYTF
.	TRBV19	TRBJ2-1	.	TGTGCCAGTAGTATAGGGACAGCTTACAATGAGCAGTTCTTC	CASSIGTAYNEQFF
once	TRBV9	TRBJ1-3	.	TGTGCCAGCAGCGCGGGAGAGGTGCAGACCATATATTTT	CASSAGEVQTIYF
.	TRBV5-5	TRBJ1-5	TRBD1	TGTGCCAGCAGCATGGGACAGATTGGTCAGCCCCAGCATTTT	CASSMGQIGQPQHF
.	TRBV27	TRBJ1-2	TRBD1	TGTGCCAGCAGTTTTAGCAGGACAGGAAACTATGGCTACACCTTC	CASSFSRTGNYGYTF